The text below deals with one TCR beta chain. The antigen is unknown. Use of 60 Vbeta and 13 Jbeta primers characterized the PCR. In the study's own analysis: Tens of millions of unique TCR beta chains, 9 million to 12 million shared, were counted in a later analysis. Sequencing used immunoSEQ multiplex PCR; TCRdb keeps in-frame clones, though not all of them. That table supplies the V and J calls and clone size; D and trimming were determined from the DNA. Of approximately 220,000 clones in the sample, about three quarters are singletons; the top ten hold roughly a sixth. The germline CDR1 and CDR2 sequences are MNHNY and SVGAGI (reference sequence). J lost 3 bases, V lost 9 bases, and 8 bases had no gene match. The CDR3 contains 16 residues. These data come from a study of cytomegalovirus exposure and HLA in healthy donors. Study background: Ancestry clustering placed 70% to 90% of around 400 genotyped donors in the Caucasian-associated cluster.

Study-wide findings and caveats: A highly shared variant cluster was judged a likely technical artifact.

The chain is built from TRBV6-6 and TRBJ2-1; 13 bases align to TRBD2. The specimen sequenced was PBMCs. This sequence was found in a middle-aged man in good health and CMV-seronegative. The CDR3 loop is CASWTSGGSLYNEQFF. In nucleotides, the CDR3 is TGTGCCAGTTGGACTAGCGGGGGTTCTCTCTACAATGAGCAGTTCTTC.